The 3 T cell receptor beta chains in this list originate from one sample, sequenced in a study of cytomegalovirus exposure and HLA in healthy donors. PCR employed 60 Vbeta and 13 Jbeta primers. The method was immunoSEQ multiplex PCR; TCRdb's version includes in-frame clones alone and lacks a portion of them. The sample has 130,000 to 150,000 clones, about three quarters seen once. The sequenced sample was PBMCs. The receptors were sampled from a human donor in good health.

The chain combines TRBV5-1 with TRBJ1-3, with TRBD1 matching over 8 bases. Germline assignment: CDR1 SGHRS and CDR2 YFSETQ. V was clipped by 6 bases and J by 4 bases; unmatched bases: 6. The CDR3 spans 14 residues. CDR3 sequence: CASTLGQDGNTIYF. CDR3 bases: TGCGCCAGCACCCTGGGACAGGACGGAAACACCATATATTTT.

V and J are TRBV5-1 and TRBJ1-3; D may be TRBD1 (5 bases). The V end was cut by 0 bases, the J end by 2 bases, with 12 bases between. The CDR3 is 16 amino acids. Germline CDR1 reads SGHRS; CDR2 reads YFSETQ. The CDR3 sequence is CASSLAISGTGNTIYF. The CDR3 region has the DNA TGCGCCAGCAGCTTGGCCATTTCAGGGACTGGAAACACCATATATTTT. Full variable domain (rest looked up from reference TRBV5-1 and TRBJ1-3): KAGVTQTPRYLIKTRGQQVTLSCSPISGHRSVSWYQQTPGQGLQFLFEYFSETQRNKGNFPGRFSGRQFSNSRSEMNVSTLELGDSALYLCASSLAISGTGNTIYFGEGSWLTVV.

In its sample, this clone was seen a few times. The chain carries TRBV6-6 and TRBJ1-4; TRBD1 matches at 7 bases. CDR1 is MNHNY and CDR2 is SVGAGI in the germline V gene (reference sequence). V shed 5 bases, J shed 7 bases, and the junction held 4 bases outside the gene matches. The CDR3 sequence is 13 residues long. The CDR3 DNA sequence: TGTGCCAGCAGTAGACAGGGAAGTGAAAAACTGTTTTTT. Its translation is CASSRQGSEKLFF.